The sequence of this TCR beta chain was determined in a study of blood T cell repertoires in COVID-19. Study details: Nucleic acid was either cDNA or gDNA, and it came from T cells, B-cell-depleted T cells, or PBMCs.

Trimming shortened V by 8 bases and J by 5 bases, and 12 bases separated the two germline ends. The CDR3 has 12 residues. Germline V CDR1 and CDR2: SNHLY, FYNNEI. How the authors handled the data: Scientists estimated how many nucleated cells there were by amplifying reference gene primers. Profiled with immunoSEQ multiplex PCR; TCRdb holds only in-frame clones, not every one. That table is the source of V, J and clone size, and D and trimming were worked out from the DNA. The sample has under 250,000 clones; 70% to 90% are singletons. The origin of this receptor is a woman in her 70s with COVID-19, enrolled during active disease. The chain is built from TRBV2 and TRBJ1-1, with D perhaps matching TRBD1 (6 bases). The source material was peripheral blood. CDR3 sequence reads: CASLRRGTEAFF. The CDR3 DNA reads TGTGCCAGCTTGAGAAGGGGGACTGAAGCTTTCTTT.